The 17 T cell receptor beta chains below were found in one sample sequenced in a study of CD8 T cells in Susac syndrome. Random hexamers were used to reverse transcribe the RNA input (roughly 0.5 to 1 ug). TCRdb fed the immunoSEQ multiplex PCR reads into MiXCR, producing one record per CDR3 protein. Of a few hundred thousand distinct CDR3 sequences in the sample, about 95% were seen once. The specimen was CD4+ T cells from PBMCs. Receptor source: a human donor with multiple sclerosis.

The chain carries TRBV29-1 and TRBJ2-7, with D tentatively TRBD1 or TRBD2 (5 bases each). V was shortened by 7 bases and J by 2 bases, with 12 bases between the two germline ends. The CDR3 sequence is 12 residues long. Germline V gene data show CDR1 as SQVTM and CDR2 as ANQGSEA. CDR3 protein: CSARDGTYEQYF. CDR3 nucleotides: TGCAGCGCCCGGGACGGGACCTACGAGCAGTACTTC.

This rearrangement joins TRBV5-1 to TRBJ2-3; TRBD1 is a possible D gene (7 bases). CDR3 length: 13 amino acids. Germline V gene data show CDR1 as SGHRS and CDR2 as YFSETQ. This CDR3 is CATGGGSTDTQYF. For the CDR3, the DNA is TGCGCTACTGGAGGGGGCTCCACAGATACGCAGTATTTT. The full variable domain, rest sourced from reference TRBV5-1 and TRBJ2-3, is KAGVTQTPRYLIKTRGQQVTLSCSPISGHRSVSWYQQTPGQGLQFLFEYFSETQRNKGNFPGRFSGRQFSNSRSEMNVSTLELGDSALYLCATGGGSTDTQYFGPGTRLTVL.

Written as DNA, the CDR3 is TGTGCCAGCACCCACGGACTCGGCGAAAGGCCCCAGTACTTC. The encoded protein is CASTHGLGERPQYF. This chain uses TRBV7-9 with TRBJ2-5; D perhaps matches TRBD2 (5 bases). V was clipped by 7 bases and J by 9 bases, with 21 bases between them. Germline V gene lookup returns CDR1 SEHNR and CDR2 FQNEAQ (reference sequence). The length of the CDR3 is 14 residues.

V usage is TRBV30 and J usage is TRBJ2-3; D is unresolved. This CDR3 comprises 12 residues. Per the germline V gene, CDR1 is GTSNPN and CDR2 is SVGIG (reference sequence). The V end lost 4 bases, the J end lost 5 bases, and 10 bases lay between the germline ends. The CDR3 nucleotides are TGTGCCTGGAACAAAATCGTAGATACGCAGTATTTT. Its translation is CAWNKIVDTQYF.

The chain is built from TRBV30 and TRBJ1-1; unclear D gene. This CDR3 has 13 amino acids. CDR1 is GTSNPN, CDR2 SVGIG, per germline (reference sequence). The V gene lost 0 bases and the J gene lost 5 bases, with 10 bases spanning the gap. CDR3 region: CAWSVTPWTEAFF. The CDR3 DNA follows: TGTGCCTGGAGTGTGACTCCATGGACTGAAGCTTTCTTT.

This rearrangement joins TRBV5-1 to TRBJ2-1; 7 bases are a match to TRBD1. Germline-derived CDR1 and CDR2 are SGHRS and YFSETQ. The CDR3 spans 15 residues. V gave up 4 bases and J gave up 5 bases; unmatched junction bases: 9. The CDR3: CASSNVPGTDNEQFF. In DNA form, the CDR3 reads TGCGCCAGCAGCAACGTACCCGGGACAGACAATGAGCAGTTCTTC.

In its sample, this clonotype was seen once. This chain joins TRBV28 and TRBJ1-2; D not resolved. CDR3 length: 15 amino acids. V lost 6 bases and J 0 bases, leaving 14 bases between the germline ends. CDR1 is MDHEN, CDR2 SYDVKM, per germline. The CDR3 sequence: CASSLLSGANYGYTF. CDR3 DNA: TGTGCCAGCAGCTTGTTGTCAGGAGCTAACTATGGCTACACCTTC.

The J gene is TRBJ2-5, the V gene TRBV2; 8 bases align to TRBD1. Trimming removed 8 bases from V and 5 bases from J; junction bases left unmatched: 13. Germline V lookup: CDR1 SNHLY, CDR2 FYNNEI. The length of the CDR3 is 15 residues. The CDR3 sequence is CASGGAGTGRETQYF. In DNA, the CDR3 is TGTGCCAGCGGAGGGGCCGGGACAGGCAGGGAGACCCAGTACTTC. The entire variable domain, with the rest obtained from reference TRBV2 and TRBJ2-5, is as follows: EPEVTQTPSHQVTQMGQEVILRCVPISNHLYFYWYRQILGQKVEFLVSFYNNEISEKSEIFDDQFSVERPDGSNFTLKIRSTKLEDSAMYFCASGGAGTGRETQYFGPGTRLLVL.

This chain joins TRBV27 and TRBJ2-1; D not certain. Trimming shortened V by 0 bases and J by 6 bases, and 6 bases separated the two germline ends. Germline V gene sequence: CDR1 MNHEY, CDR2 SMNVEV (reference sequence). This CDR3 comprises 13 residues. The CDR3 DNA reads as TGTGCCAGCAGTTTATCGGGCGGCAATGAGCAGTTCTTC. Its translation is CASSLSGGNEQFF.

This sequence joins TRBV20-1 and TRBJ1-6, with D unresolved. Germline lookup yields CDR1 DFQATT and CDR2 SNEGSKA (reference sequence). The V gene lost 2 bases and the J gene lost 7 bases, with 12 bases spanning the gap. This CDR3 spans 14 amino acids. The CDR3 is CSARPRDWNSPLHF. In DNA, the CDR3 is TGCAGTGCTAGACCTCGCGATTGGAATTCACCCCTCCACTTT.

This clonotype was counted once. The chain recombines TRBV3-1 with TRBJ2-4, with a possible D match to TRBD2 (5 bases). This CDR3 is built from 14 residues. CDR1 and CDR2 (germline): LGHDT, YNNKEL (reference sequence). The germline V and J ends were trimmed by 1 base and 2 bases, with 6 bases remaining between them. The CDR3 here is CASSQAGSKNIQYF. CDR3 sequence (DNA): TGTGCCAGCAGCCAAGCGGGGTCCAAAAACATTCAGTACTTC.

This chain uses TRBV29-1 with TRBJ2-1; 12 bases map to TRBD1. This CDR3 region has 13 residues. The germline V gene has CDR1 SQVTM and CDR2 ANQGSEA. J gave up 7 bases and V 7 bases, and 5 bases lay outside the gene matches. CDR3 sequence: CSAGTGGGNEQFF. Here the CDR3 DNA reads TGCAGCGCCGGGACAGGGGGCGGGAATGAGCAGTTCTTC.

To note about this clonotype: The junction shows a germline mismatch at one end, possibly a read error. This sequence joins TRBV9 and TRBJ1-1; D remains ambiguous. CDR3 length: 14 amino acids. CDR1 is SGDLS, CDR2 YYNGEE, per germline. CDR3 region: CANSVGWVSTEAFF. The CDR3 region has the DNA TGTGCCAACAGCGTAGGGTGGGTGAGCACTGAAGCTTTCTTT.

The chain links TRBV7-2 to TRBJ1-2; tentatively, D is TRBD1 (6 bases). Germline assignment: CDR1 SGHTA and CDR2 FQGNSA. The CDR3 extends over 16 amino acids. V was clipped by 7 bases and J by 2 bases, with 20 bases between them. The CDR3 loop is CASTHGHPGANYGYTF. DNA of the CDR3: TGTGCCAGCACCCACGGACACCCAGGGGCGAACTATGGCTACACCTTC.

The CDR3: CASSPGTSWDQPQHF. CDR3 DNA sequence: TGTGCCAGCAGTCCCGGGACCTCATGGGATCAGCCCCAGCATTTT. The rearrangement joins TRBV28 to TRBJ1-5, with D perhaps matching TRBD1 (5 bases). Germline V gene data show CDR1 as MDHEN and CDR2 as SYDVKM. CDR3 length: 15 amino acids. V lost 5 bases to trimming and J lost 5 bases, with 16 bases between them.

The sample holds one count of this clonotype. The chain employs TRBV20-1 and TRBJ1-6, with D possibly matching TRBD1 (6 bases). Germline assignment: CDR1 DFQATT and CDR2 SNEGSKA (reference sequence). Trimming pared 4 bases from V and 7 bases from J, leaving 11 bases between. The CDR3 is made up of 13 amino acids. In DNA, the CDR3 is TGCAGTGCTATGGGGGCCTGGAATTCACCCCTCCACTTT. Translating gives CSAMGAWNSPLHF.

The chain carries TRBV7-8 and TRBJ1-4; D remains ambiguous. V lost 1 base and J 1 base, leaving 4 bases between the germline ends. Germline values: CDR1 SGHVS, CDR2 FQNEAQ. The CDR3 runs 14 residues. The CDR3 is CASSLVGTNEKLFF. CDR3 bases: TGTGCCAGCAGCTTAGTAGGAACTAATGAAAAACTGTTTTTT.